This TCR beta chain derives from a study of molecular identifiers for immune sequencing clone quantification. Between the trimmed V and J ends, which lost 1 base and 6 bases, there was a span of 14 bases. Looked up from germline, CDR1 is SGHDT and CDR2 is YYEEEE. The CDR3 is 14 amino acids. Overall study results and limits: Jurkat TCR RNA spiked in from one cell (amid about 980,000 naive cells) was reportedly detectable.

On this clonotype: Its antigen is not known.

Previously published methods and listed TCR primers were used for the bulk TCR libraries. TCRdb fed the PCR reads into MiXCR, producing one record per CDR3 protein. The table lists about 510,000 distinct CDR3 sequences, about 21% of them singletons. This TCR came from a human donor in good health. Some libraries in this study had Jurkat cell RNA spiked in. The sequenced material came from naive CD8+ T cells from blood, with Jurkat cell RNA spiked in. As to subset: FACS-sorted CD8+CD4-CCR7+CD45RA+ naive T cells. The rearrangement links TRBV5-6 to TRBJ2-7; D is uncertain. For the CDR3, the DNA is TGTGCCAGCAGCTTGAGTCGAGTAGTGGGCGAGCAGTACTTC. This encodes CASSLSRVVGEQYF.